This T cell receptor (beta chain) was retrieved from a study of radiation and T cells in renal cell carcinoma. As concerns this clone: Its target is not known.

In germline, CDR1 is GTSNPN, CDR2 SVGIG (reference sequence). Trimming cost V 4 bases and J 7 bases, with 11 bases left between them. This CDR3 has 13 amino acids. General observations from the study: From baseline, blood top tumor clonotypes peaked at 2 weeks post-radiation.

Profiling relied on immunoSEQ multiplex PCR, and the TCRdb table lists in-frame clones only, not all of them. In the table there are 50,000 to 75,000 clones, just under 80% of which are singletons. This sample's time point: baseline pretreatment blood. The treatment here: 15 Gy SBRT to primary tumor, nephrectomy 4 weeks later. The clonotype was recovered from a man aged 55 to 69 with renal cell carcinoma. The sequencing here drew on blood, taken from a patient whose treatment included radiotherapy and nephrectomy. The chain recombines TRBV30 with TRBJ1-6; maybe TRBD1 (5 bases). The CDR3 loop reads CAWNTGGNSPLHF. DNA for the CDR3: TGTGCCTGGAACACAGGTGGGAATTCACCCCTCCACTTT.